This TCR beta chain was identified during a study of beta chain features in type 1 diabetes. Study summary: Cell yields, gender and age were similar in healthy donors and patients.

Study findings and constraints: PCR might preferentially amplify shorter templates, equally in patients and controls. Insertions at VDJ junctions were less frequent in type 1 diabetes patients. These patients also deleted more nucleotides at the same junctions. Patients with Type 1 diabetes showed moderately but significantly shorter TCRB CDR3s in all four CD4+ subsets.

In the case of this clone: Antigen unknown.

Sequencing targeted expressed TCRB transcripts, as all isolated RNA had been reverse transcribed. Profiling relied on immunoSEQ multiplex PCR, and the TCRdb table lists in-frame clones only, not all of them. This sample carries under 850,000 clones, about an eighth of them seen once, and the ten largest clones take 0.022%. Each donor gave one heparinised blood draw averaging roughly 120 mL. V was pared by 4 bases and J by 5 bases, with 13 bases between. The germline V gene encodes CDR1 SQVTM and CDR2 ANQGSEA. The length of the CDR3 is 13 residues. This sequence originates from a man between 18 and 35 years old with type 1 diabetes. The sequenced material came from naive CD4+ T cells from blood. The V and J genes are TRBV29-1 and TRBJ2-3; D is uncertain. The CDR3 spells CSVAQARVDTQYF. The CDR3 DNA sequence: TGCAGCGTTGCTCAGGCAAGGGTAGATACGCAGTATTTT.